This is a list of T cell receptor beta chains from one sample in a study of T cells after yellow fever vaccination. Using its own MiXCR run on the 5' RACE reads, TCRdb lists one record per CDR3 protein. The data contain roughly 300,000 distinct CDR3 sequences, around 6.8% of them singletons. Sequencing used PBMCs, obtained roughly 46 days after the first yellow fever vaccination. The receptors were gathered from a man younger than 35 who received the YFV17D yellow fever vaccine. Each CDR3 is given with its conserved first and last residue. A D gene is named only where the DNA matches it firmly. Clone size is given for some rows only: seen once, a few or many times, or a class if the clone is expanded.

V	size	J	D	DNA	CDR3
TRBV6-1	few	TRBJ2-5	-	TGTGCCAGCAGTGAACATCATGTCCAAGAGACCCAGTACTTC	CASSEHHVQETQYF
TRBV28	few	TRBJ1-4	-	TGTGCCAGCATTACGGCGGCGGGTGAAAAACTGTTTTTT	CASITAAGEKLFF
TRBV30	few	TRBJ2-5	-	TGTGCCTGGAGTAAGCGAAACGAAGAGACCCAGTACTTC	CAWSKRNEETQYF
TRBV4-2	many	TRBJ1-1	-	TGTGCCAGCAGCCGCACATTGAACACTGAAGCTTTCTTT	CASSRTLNTEAFF
TRBV6-5	few	TRBJ2-1	TRBD2	TGTGCCAGCACCCACCGGGGGGGAGGGCAGTTCTTC	CASTHRGGGQFF
TRBV20-1	-	TRBJ2-7	-	TGCAGTGCTAGAGAAAGACGCTCAACCACCTACGAGCAGTACTTC	CSARERRSTTYEQYF
TRBV18	few	TRBJ2-7	TRBD1	TGTGCCAGCTCACCGGCAGGGGGCAACTACGAGCAGTACTTC	CASSPAGGNYEQYF
TRBV19	many	TRBJ2-1	TRBD2	TGTGCCACTGAGGCGGGGGTTAGCTCCTACAATGAGCAGTTCTTC	CATEAGVSSYNEQFF
TRBV14	few	TRBJ2-7	-	TGTGCCAGCAGCCTCAGGGGTCCGGTTTACGAGCAGTACTTC	CASSLRGPVYEQYF
TRBV4-3	few	TRBJ1-6	-	TGCGCCAGCAGCCGAGAACCGGGACCCTCTAATTCACCCCTCCACTTT	CASSREPGPSNSPLHF
TRBV7-2	-	TRBJ2-7	-	TGTGCCAGCAGTAACGTCGGGACACCCTACGAGCAGTACTTC	CASSNVGTPYEQYF
TRBV5-8	-	TRBJ2-6	-	TGTGCCAGCAGCTTGGCGAGGGAGAGCACTGGGGCCAACGTCCTGACTTTC	CASSLARESTGANVLTF
TRBV5-1	few	TRBJ1-6	TRBD1	TGCGCCAGCAGCTTGGGACAGGGGGCTGATTCACCCCTCCACTTT	CASSLGQGADSPLHF
TRBV9	many	TRBJ2-7	TRBD1	TGTGCCAGCAGCTTAGACAGGGACTACGAGCAGTACTTC	CASSLDRDYEQYF
TRBV7-9	-	TRBJ2-3	-	TGTGCCAGCAGCTTAGTAGAGACCTCGGCGGATACGCAGTATTTT	CASSLVETSADTQYF
TRBV19	-	TRBJ2-3	TRBD1	TGTGCCAGCCGGGACAGGGGGACAGATACGCAGTATTTT	CASRDRGTDTQYF
TRBV12-3/TRBV12-4	few	TRBJ2-7	TRBD1	TGTGCCAGCAGACGCAGGACAGGGAGCGAGCAGTACTTC	CASRRRTGSEQYF
TRBV30	few	TRBJ1-2	-	TGTGCCAAAAAATCCGTAAGGGTAGGCTACACCTTC	CAKKSVRVGYTF
TRBV7-2	many	TRBJ1-2	-	TGTGCCAGCATATCCCCCGGGGGAAGAGGCTACACCTTC	CASISPGGRGYTF
TRBV5-1	-	TRBJ1-1	-	TGCGCCAGCAGCCCGATCTCGGACCTAAACACTGAAGCTTTCTTT	CASSPISDLNTEAFF
TRBV7-9	-	TRBJ1-1	-	TGTGCCAGCAGCTCCGCATTATCCCGAAGCACTGAAGCTTTCTTT	CASSSALSRSTEAFF
TRBV2	-	TRBJ2-1	TRBD2	TGTGCCAGCAGTGAAGGGGTGAGCGGGGGAATTATCGAGCAGTTCTTC	CASSEGVSGGIIEQFF
TRBV6-5	few	TRBJ1-1	TRBD1	TGTGCCAGCAGTAACAGACAGGGGTGGACTGAAGCTTTCTTT	CASSNRQGWTEAFF
TRBV5-1	many	TRBJ2-5	-	TGCGCCAGCAGCTCTGGGGTTGCAGAGCAAGAGACCCAGTACTTC	CASSSGVAEQETQYF
TRBV10-2	few	TRBJ1-1	TRBD1	TGCGCCAGCAGTCCAGACAGGGGGCTAGGAGCTTTCTTT	CASSPDRGLGAFF
TRBV4-1	-	TRBJ2-1	-	TGCGCCAGCAGCCAAGCCCCCGGGGGAGAGCAGTTCTTC	CASSQAPGGEQFF
TRBV20-1	few	TRBJ2-3	-	TGCAGTGCTCTTCCGGGAGATACGCAGTATTTT	CSALPGDTQYF
TRBV5-4	few	TRBJ1-5	-	TGTGCCAGCAGCTTGGATGGGGGGAGAAGCAATCAGCCCCAGCATTTT	CASSLDGGRSNQPQHF
TRBV3-1	-	TRBJ1-1	-	TGTGCCAGCAGCCACGAAGGGGGGACTGAAGCTTTCTTT	CASSHEGGTEAFF
TRBV6-2/TRBV6-3	few	TRBJ1-1	-	TGTGCCAGCAACGGCCCAGAAAATGAAGCTTTCTTT	CASNGPENEAFF
TRBV12-3/TRBV12-4	few	TRBJ1-2	TRBD1	TGTGCCAGCAGTTCCTCCGGGACAGGAAGGGGGGATGGCTACACCTTC	CASSSSGTGRGDGYTF
TRBV7-8	many	TRBJ2-1	-	TGTGCCAGCAGCTTAGATAGTGATTTGCAGTTCTTC	CASSLDSDLQFF
TRBV7-9	-	TRBJ1-1	-	TGTGCCAGCAGCTTTTTGAACACTGAAGCTTTCTTT	CASSFLNTEAFF
TRBV5-6	-	TRBJ1-3	-	TGTGCCAGCAGCCCCGAGGGGATATCTGGAAACACCATATATTTT	CASSPEGISGNTIYF
TRBV7-9	few	TRBJ2-3	-	TGTGCCAGCGGGAGACAGGTCGATACGCAGTATTTT	CASGRQVDTQYF
TRBV11-2	many	TRBJ1-2	-	TGTGCCAGCAGCCAAGACCCCGACTATGGCTACACCTTC	CASSQDPDYGYTF
TRBV19	few	TRBJ2-7	-	TGTGCCAGTAGTCCCCGCCGGTCCCCGAGACGGCAATACGAGCAGTACTTC	CASSPRRSPRRQYEQYF
TRBV18	-	TRBJ2-1	-	TGTGCCAGCTCACCAGTTCTCATCCCCGATGAGCAGTTCTTC	CASSPVLIPDEQFF
TRBV20-1	few	TRBJ2-5	TRBD1	TGCAGTGCTGGCGACAGGGGCCGGGAGACCCAGTACTTC	CSAGDRGRETQYF
TRBV6-5	-	TRBJ2-5	-	TGTGCCAGCAGTTACTCCACTCGTGGGGGACAAGAGACCCAGTACTTC	CASSYSTRGGQETQYF
TRBV4-2	few	TRBJ1-2	-	TGTGCCAGCAGCCAGGGGGGTTTTAACTATGGCTACACCTTC	CASSQGGFNYGYTF
TRBV7-2	few	TRBJ1-2	-	TGTGCCAGCAGCGCCCCAGATGAAAACTATGGCTACACCTTC	CASSAPDENYGYTF
TRBV16	few	TRBJ1-4	-	TGTGCCAGCAGCCAACGGGAGAAACTGTTTTTT	CASSQREKLFF
TRBV27	-	TRBJ2-2	-	TGTGCCAGCTGGGCGAACACCGGGGAGCTGTTTTTT	CASWANTGELFF
TRBV12-3/TRBV12-4	-	TRBJ2-2	-	TGTGCCAGCAGCTCCCGGGGTCTTTGGTCGAACACCGGGGAGCTGTTTTTT	CASSSRGLWSNTGELFF
TRBV6-1	few	TRBJ2-1	TRBD2	TGTGCCAGCAGCGAACTAGCGGGGAGCTCCTACAATGAGCAGTTCTTC	CASSELAGSSYNEQFF
TRBV28	few	TRBJ2-1	-	TGTGCCAGCAGTTCGCGGTCTAGTCCCGGTGAGCAGTTCTTC	CASSSRSSPGEQFF
TRBV6-2/TRBV6-3	-	TRBJ2-4	TRBD1	TGTGCCACCTCTTTCAGGGGGCTAACCAAAAACATTCAGTACTTC	CATSFRGLTKNIQYF